These T cell receptor beta chains were read from a single sample in a study of PD-1 blockade in classical Hodgkin lymphoma. Clones were sequenced by immunoSEQ multiplex PCR, and TCRdb holds only the in-frame ones, with some missing. The table shows almost 30,000 clones, with about four fifths occurring only once. This sample comprised CD4+ T cells from blood, obtained before the fourth cycle of nivolumab. Receptors originate from a human donor with classical Hodgkin lymphoma. The CDR3 runs from the conserved cysteine through the conserved F or W. Fields, in order: V gene, clone size, D gene, J gene, CDR3 DNA, CDR3 protein. The D gene is left open where the match is weak. Some rows have no size entry. The others give once, few or many, or a class for an expanded clone.

>TRBV6-1|.|.|TRBJ1-4
TGTGCCAGCAGGCTAGCCTCTACCTATGAAAAACTGTTTTTT
CASRLASTYEKLFF
>TRBV30|.|.|TRBJ1-4
TGTGCCTGGAGGCGAAATGAAAAACTGTTTTTT
CAWRRNEKLFF
>TRBV7-9|.|.|TRBJ2-3
TGTGCCAGCAGCCTCCTGGGGGACACAGATACGCAGTATTTT
CASSLLGDTDTQYF
>TRBV27|.|.|TRBJ2-1
TGTGCCAGCAGTTTCGCGGGACAGTACAATGAGCAGTTCTTC
CASSFAGQYNEQFF
>TRBV19|.|.|TRBJ2-5
TGTGCCAGTAGTGTCGGTGCTGGGACCCAGTACTTC
CASSVGAGTQYF
>TRBV6-1|few|TRBD1|TRBJ1-5
TGTGCCAGCAGGCCACAACCAGGGGGGAATCAGCCCCAGCATTTT
CASRPQPGGNQPQHF
>TRBV6-1|.|.|TRBJ1-5
TGTGCCAGCAGCCCCCAGGTGGGACCCAATCAGCCCCAGCATTTT
CASSPQVGPNQPQHF
>TRBV28|.|.|TRBJ2-5
TGTGCCAGCAGTGCCGCTCCCTTAGGTCGGGGCCAGTACTTC
CASSAAPLGRGQYF
>TRBV18|.|.|TRBJ1-3
TGTGCCAGCTCACAGACAGCTTCTGGAAACACCATATATTTT
CASSQTASGNTIYF
>TRBV5-1|once|.|TRBJ2-3
TGCGCCAGCAGCTTGGAGCGGGATACGCAGTATTTT
CASSLERDTQYF
>TRBV6-5|once|TRBD1|TRBJ2-7
TGTGCCAGCAGCTCGCCGGGACAGGCCTCCTACGAGCAGTACTTC
CASSSPGQASYEQYF
>TRBV5-1|.|.|TRBJ2-2
TGCGCCAGCAGCTTGTCCAGGGGAGTCACCGGGGAGCTGTTTTTT
CASSLSRGVTGELFF
>TRBV5-1|.|.|TRBJ1-6
TGCGCCAGCAGCTTGGCGGGGGTTGGTTCACCCCTCCACTTT
CASSLAGVGSPLHF
>TRBV6-4|.|.|TRBJ2-1
TGTGCCAGCAAGAACTTCAAGGGAAGGACCCCCACGGAGCAGTTCTTC
CASKNFKGRTPTEQFF
>TRBV7-3|.|.|TRBJ2-1
TGTGCCAGCAGCCTAAGCCCTAGGAGGGGGCGGAATGAGCAGTTCTTC
CASSLSPRRGRNEQFF
>TRBV25-1|.|.|TRBJ1-4
TGTGCCAGCAGTAAAACAGGATATGGTAATGAAAAACTGTTTTTT
CASSKTGYGNEKLFF
>TRBV30|.|.|TRBJ1-5
TGTGCCTGGAGTGGCAGGGGCTCTTATCAGCCCCAGCATTTT
CAWSGRGSYQPQHF
>TRBV7-9|few|.|TRBJ1-3
TGTGCCAGCAGCCGAGACTCTGGAAACACCATATATTTT
CASSRDSGNTIYF
>TRBV10-3|few|.|TRBJ1-6
TGTGCCATCACCCGGGATCTTAAGTATTCACCCCTCCACTTT
CAITRDLKYSPLHF
>TRBV5-1|.|.|TRBJ2-3
TGCGCCAGCAGCCGAGGGACCAGCACAGATACGCAGTATTTT
CASSRGTSTDTQYF
>TRBV5-1|.|.|TRBJ1-5
TGCGCCAGCAGCTCGGGACCGGGGAGCAATCAGCCCCAGCATTTT
CASSSGPGSNQPQHF
>TRBV6-1|.|.|TRBJ1-5
TGTGCCAGCAGTGAAGGAACGGGCCAGCCCCAGCATTTT
CASSEGTGQPQHF
>TRBV5-1|once|.|TRBJ2-6
TGCGCCAGCAGCTATGACAGCTCTGGGGCCAACGTCCTGACTTTC
CASSYDSSGANVLTF
>TRBV12-5|.|TRBD2|TRBJ2-3
TGTGCTAGTTCTAGCGGGGGGGCGGTGCGGGATACGCAGTATTTT
CASSSGGAVRDTQYF
>TRBV2|.|TRBD1|TRBJ2-7
TGTGCCAGCAGACACGAATACCGGGACAGAGCCTACGAGCAGTACTTC
CASRHEYRDRAYEQYF
>TRBV9|.|.|TRBJ2-7
TGTGCCAGCAGCGGAAAAGCCGGGACCTCCTACGAGCAGTACTTC
CASSGKAGTSYEQYF
>TRBV28|.|.|TRBJ2-7
TGTGCCAGCAGTTTTAGAGCAAGGGGAGCCTACGAGCAGTACTTC
CASSFRARGAYEQYF
>TRBV5-4|.|.|TRBJ2-3
TGTGCCAGCAGCTTTTGGGGGGATACGCAGTATTTT
CASSFWGDTQYF
>TRBV19|.|.|TRBJ1-4
TGTGCCAGTAGTATTGCGAGGGGACCTAATGAAAAACTGTTTTTT
CASSIARGPNEKLFF
>TRBV7-3|.|TRBD1|TRBJ1-2
TGTGCCAGCAGTAGACAGGGAGGCTATGGCTACACCTTC
CASSRQGGYGYTF
>TRBV6-5|.|.|TRBJ1-4
TGTGCCAGCGGTAGCGCAACTAATGAAAAACTGTTTTTT
CASGSATNEKLFF
>TRBV10-1|few|.|TRBJ1-1
TGCGCCAGCAGTGCGGGAGATCTGGAAGCTTTCTTT
CASSAGDLEAFF
>TRBV7-9|.|TRBD2|TRBJ2-3
TGTGCCAGCAGCAAAAGCGGGGTCACAGATACGCAGTATTTT
CASSKSGVTDTQYF
>TRBV7-8|.|TRBD2|TRBJ2-7
TGTGCCAGCAGCTTAGTTGCGGGGGGGCCGAACGAGCAGTACTTC
CASSLVAGGPNEQYF
>TRBV7-3|.|.|TRBJ1-1
TGTGCCAGCAGCTTACACGGTATAGGGCAGAAGAACACTGAAGCTTTCTTT
CASSLHGIGQKNTEAFF
>TRBV5-1|.|TRBD1|TRBJ2-2
TGCGCCAGCAGCCCGACAGGGGAGGTCGCCGGGGAGCTGTTTTTT
CASSPTGEVAGELFF
>TRBV5-1|.|.|TRBJ2-7
TGCGCCAGCAGCTGGTCCGGGGCTACCTACGAGCAGTACTTC
CASSWSGATYEQYF
>TRBV23-1|few|.|TRBJ2-5
TGCGCCAGCAGGGAAGAGACCCAGTACTTC
CASREETQYF
>TRBV6-5|.|.|TRBJ1-5
TGTGCCAGCAGTTACTCGACGCAGTTCCCTCAGCCCCAGCATTTT
CASSYSTQFPQPQHF